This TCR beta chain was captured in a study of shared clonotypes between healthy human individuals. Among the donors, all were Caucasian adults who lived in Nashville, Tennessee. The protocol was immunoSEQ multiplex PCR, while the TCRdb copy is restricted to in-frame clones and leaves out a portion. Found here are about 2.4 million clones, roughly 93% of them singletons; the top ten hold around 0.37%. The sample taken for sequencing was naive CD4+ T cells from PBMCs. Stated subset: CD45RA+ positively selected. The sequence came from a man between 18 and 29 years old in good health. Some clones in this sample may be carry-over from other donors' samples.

CDR3 loop: CATSRGIQETQYF. The CDR3 DNA sequence: TGTGCCACCAGCAGAGGGATACAAGAGACCCAGTACTTC. V gene TRBV15 combines with J gene TRBJ2-5, with no clear D. There are 13 residues in the CDR3. V dropped 1 base and J dropped 2 bases, with 5 bases sitting between them. Germline CDR1 is LNHNV and CDR2 is YYDKDF (reference sequence).